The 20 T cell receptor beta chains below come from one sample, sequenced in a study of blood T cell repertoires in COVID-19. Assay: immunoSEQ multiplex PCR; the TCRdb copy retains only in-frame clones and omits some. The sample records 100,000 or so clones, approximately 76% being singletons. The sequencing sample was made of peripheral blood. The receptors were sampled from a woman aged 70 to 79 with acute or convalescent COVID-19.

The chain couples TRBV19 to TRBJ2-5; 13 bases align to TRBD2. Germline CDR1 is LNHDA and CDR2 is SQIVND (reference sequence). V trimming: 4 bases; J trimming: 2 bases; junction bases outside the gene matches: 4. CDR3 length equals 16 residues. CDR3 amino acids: CASSTSLAGGQETQYF. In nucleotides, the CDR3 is TGTGCCAGTAGTACCTCACTAGCGGGGGGGCAAGAGACCCAGTACTTC. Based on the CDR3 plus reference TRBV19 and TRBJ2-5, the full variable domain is DGGITQSPKYLFRKEGQNVTLSCEQNLNHDAMYWYRQDPGQGLRLIYYSQIVNDFQKGDIAEGYSVSREKKESFPLTVTSAQKNPTAFYLCASSTSLAGGQETQYFGPGTRLLVL.

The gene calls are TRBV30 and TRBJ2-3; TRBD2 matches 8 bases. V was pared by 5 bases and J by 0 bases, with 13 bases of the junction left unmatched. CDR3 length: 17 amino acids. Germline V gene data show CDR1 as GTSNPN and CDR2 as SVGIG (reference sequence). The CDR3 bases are TGTGCCTGGGTGCTCGGGGGGGCCCTAACTAGCACAGATACGCAGTATTTT. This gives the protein CAWVLGGALTSTDTQYF.

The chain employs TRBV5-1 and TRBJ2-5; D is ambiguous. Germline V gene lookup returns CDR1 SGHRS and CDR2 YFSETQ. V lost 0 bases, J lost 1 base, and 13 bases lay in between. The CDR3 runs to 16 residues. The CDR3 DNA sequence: TGCGCCAGCAGCTTGGAAGTACGAGCTTCCCAAGAGACCCAGTACTTC. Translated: CASSLEVRASQETQYF.

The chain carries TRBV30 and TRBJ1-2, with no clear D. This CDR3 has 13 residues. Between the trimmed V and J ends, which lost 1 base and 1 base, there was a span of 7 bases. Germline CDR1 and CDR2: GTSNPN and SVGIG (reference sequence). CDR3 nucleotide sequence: TGTGCCTGGAGTGGAGGCAGTAACTATGGCTACACCTTC. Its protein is CAWSGGSNYGYTF. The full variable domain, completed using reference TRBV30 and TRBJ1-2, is SQTIHQWPATLVQPVGSPLSLECTVEGTSNPNLYWYRQAAGRGLQLLFYSVGIGQISSEVPQNLSASRPQDRQFILSSKKLLLSDSGFYLCAWSGGSNYGYTFGSGTRLTVV.

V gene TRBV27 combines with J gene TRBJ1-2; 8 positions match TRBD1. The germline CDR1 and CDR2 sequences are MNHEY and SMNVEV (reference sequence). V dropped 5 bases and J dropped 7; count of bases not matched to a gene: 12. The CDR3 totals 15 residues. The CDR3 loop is CASSNRQGSQAGYTF. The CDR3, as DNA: TGTGCCAGCAGTAACCGACAGGGGAGTCAGGCTGGCTACACCTTC.

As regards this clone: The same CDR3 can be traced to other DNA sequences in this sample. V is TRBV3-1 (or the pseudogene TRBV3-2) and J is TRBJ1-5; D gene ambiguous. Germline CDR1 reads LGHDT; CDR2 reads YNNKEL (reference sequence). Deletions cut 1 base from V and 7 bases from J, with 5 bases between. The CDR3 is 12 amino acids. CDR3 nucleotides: TGTGCCAGCAGCCAAGCGGGACAGCCCCAGCATTTT. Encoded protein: CASSQAGQPQHF.

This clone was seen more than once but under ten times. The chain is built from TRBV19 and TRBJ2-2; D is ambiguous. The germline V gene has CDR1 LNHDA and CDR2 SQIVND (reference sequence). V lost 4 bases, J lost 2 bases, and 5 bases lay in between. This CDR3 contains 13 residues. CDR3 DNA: TGTGCCAGTAGTAGCGGAAACACCGGGGAGCTGTTTTTT. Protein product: CASSSGNTGELFF.

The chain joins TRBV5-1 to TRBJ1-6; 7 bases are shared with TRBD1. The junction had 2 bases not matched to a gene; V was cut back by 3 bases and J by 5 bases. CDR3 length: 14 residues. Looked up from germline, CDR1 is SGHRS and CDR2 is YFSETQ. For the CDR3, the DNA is TGCGCCAGCAGCTCGCAGGGGGATAATTCACCCCTCCACTTT. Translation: CASSSQGDNSPLHF.

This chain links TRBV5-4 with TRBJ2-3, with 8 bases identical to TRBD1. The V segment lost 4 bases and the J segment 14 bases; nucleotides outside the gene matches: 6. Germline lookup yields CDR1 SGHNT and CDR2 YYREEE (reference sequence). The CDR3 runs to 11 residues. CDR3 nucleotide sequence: TGTGCCAGCAGCATGGACAGGGCGCGGTATTTT. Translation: CASSMDRARYF.

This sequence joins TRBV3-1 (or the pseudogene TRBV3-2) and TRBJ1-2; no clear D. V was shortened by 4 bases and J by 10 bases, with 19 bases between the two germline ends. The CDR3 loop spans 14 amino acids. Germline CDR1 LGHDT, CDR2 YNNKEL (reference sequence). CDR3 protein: CASSLSGSAKDYTF. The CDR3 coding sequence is TGTGCCAGCAGCCTTTCCGGGAGCGCAAAGGACTACACCTTC.

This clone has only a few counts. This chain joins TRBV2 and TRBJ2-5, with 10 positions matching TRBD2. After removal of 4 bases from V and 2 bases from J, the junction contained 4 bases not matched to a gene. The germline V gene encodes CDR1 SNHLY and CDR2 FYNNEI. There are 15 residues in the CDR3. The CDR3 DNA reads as TGTGCCAGCAGTGGATCTAGCGGGGGACAAGAGACCCAGTACTTC. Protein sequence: CASSGSSGGQETQYF.

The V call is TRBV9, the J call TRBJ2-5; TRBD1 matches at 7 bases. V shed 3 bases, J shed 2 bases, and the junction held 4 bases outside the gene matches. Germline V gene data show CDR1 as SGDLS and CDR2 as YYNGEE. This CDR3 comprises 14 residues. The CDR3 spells CASSARDSQETQYF. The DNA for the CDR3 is TGTGCCAGCAGCGCCCGGGACAGTCAAGAGACCCAGTACTTC.

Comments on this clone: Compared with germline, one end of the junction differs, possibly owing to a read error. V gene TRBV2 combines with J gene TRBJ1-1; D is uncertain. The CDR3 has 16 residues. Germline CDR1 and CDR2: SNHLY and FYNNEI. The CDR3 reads CASSSALEGLNTEAFF. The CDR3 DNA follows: TGTGCCAGCAGTTCCGCCCTTGAGGGATTGAATACTGAAGCTTTCTTT.

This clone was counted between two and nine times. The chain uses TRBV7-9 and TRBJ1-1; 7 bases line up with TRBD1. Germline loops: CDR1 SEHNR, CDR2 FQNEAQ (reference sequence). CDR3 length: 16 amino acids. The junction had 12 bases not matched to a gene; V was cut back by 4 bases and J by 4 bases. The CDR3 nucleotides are TGTGCCAGCAGCTCGGACAGACAGGGAGGAATCACTGAAGCTTTCTTT. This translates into CASSSDRQGGITEAFF.

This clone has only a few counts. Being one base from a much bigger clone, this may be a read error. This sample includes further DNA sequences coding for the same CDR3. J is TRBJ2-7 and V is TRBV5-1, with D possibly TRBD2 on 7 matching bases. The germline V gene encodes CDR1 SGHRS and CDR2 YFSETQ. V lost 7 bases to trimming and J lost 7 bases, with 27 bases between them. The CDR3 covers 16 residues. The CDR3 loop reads CASLSLWGGRGWEQYF. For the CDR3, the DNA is TGCGCCAGCTTGAGCCTTTGGGGGGGCCGGGGGTGGGAGCAGTACTTC.

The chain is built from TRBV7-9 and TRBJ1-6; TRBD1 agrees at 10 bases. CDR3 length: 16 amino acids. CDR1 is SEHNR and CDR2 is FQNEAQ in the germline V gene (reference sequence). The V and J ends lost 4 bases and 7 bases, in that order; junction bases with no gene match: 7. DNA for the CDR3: TGTGCCAGCAGCTCCACCGGGACAGGGGTCAATTCACCCCTCCACTTT. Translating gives CASSSTGTGVNSPLHF. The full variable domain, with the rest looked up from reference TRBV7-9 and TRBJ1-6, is DTGVSQNPRHKITKRGQNVTFRCDPISEHNRLYWYRQTLGQGPEFLTYFQNEAQLEKSRLLSDRFSAERPKGSFSTLEIQRTEQGDSAMYLCASSSTGTGVNSPLHFGNGTRLTVT.

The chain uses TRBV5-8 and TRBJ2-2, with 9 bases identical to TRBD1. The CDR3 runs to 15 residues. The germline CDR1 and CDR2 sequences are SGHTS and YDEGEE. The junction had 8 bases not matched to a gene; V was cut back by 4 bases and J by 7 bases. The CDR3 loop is CASSTGTGQNGELFF. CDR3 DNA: TGTGCCAGCAGCACCGGGACAGGGCAGAACGGGGAGCTGTTTTTT.

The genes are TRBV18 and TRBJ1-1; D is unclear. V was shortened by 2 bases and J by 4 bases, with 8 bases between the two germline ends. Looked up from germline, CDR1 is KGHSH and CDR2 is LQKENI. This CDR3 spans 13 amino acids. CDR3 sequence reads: CASSPTEGTEAFF. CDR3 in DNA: TGTGCCAGCTCACCAACGGAGGGCACTGAAGCTTTCTTT.

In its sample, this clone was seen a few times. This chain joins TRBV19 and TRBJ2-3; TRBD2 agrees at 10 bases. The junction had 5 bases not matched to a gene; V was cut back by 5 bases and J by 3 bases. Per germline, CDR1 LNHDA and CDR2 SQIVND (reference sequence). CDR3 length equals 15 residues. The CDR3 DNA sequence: TGTGCCAGTAGTGTCTCTAGCGGGGGTACAGATACGCAGTATTTT. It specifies CASSVSSGGTDTQYF.

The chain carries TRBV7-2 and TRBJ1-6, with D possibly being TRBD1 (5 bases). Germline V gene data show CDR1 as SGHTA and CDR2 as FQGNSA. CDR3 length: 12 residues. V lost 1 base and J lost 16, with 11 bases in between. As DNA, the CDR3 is TGTGCCAGCAGCTTAGGGACAAATCCGCTCCACTTT. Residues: CASSLGTNPLHF.